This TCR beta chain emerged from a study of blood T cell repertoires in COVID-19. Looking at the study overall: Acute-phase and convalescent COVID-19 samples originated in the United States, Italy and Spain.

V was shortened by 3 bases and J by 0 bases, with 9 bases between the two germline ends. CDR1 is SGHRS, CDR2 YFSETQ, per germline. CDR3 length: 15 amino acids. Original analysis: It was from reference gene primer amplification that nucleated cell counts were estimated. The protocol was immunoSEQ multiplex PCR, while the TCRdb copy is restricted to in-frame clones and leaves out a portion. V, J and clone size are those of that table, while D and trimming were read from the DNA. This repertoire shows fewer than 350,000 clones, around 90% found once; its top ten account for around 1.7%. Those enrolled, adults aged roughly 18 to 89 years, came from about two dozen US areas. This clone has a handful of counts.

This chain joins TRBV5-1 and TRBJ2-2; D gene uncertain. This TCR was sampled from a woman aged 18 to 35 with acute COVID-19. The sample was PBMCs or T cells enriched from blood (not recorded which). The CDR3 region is CASSSQSPNTGELFF. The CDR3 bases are TGCGCCAGCAGCTCACAGAGTCCGAACACCGGGGAGCTGTTTTTT.